Described below is a single T cell receptor beta chain sequence and its context. The count of this clone is one. No cognate antigen has been identified for it. No base quality values were provided; no much bigger clone lies one nucleotide off. Enrolling through a virtual design, the prospective study's participants ranged in age from about 18 to 89 years and lived across 24 United States geographic areas. In the prospective study, cohorts were assigned on the basis of participant-reported clinical history obtained from a screening survey and a study questionnaire. In the prospective study, mobile phlebotomists collected whole blood, serum and a nasopharyngeal or oropharyngeal swab from each participant. Additional blood draws and questionnaires over an approximately two-month period could optionally be provided by prospective study participants. Before DNA extraction, blood samples from the prospective study were shipped at room temperature or frozen.

These data come from a study of blood T cell repertoires in COVID-19 (dated by TCRdb to about 2020). About the investigation overall: The collaborator samples originated in the United States, Italy and Spain and spanned the acute and convalescent phases of COVID-19. HLA class I and class II types, where available, came from metadata supplied by the sample provider rather than from assay-based typing. The samples were drawn from two sources: the first 160 participants of the ongoing ImmuneRACE study, and some 1,300 subjects contributed by 6 global collaborators. The material from the prospective study consisted of cDNA or gDNA derived from T cells, B-cell-depleted T cells, or PBMCs. The repertoires were released in a freely available public database intended as a resource for research on the immune response to SARS-CoV-2. A de-identified subject ID, COVID-19 status, age in years and sex were almost always included in the sample metadata. The dataset comprised deeply sampled blood TCRbeta repertoires from subjects exposed to, actively infected with, or recovered from COVID-19. General study outcomes and caveats: The amount of clinical and demographic metadata varied by source and participant and was provided uncurated.

TCRbeta CDR3 regions were amplified from genomic DNA by means of the immunoSEQ Assay, a bias-controlled multiplex PCR. Turning to the authors' computational methods: The number of nucleated cells in each sample was estimated from the amplification of reference gene primers within the assay. To quantify the absolute abundance of each unique TCRbeta CDR3 rearrangement, sequence reads were collapsed and filtered. For each sample, productive Simpson clonality was calculated as the square root of Simpson's diversity index across productive rearrangements. TCRdb retrieved this table from immuneACCESS and kept in-frame rearrangements only. Not all clones are present; in checked studies, unresolved V genes account for under half, and no reason is known for the remainder. V and J calls plus clone size are reproduced from that table; the DNA served to infer D and trimming. This sample comprises approximately 220,000 clones, more than 70% of them detected only once. The ten largest clones take up 7.4% of the sample.

Clipping removes 6 bases from V and 1 base from J, with 12 as the unmatched junction base count. The CDR3 numbers 17 residues from cysteine through phenylalanine. Only the CDR3 part of the read is kept: 51 bases, read in frame from the first base. CDR1 and CDR2 (MDHEN, SYDVKM) derive from the germline V gene. The receptor chain draws on TRBV28 and TRBJ1-5; the junction holds 7 bases that match TRBD1. The TCR originated in a woman aged 40 to 50 with acute COVID-19. The sequenced sample consisted of PBMCs or T cells enriched from blood (not recorded which). The CDR3 in this case is CASRPRQGGVSNQPQHF. The DNA sequence reads TGTGCCAGCAGACCTAGACAGGGTGGGGTAAGCAATCAGCCCCAGCATTTT.